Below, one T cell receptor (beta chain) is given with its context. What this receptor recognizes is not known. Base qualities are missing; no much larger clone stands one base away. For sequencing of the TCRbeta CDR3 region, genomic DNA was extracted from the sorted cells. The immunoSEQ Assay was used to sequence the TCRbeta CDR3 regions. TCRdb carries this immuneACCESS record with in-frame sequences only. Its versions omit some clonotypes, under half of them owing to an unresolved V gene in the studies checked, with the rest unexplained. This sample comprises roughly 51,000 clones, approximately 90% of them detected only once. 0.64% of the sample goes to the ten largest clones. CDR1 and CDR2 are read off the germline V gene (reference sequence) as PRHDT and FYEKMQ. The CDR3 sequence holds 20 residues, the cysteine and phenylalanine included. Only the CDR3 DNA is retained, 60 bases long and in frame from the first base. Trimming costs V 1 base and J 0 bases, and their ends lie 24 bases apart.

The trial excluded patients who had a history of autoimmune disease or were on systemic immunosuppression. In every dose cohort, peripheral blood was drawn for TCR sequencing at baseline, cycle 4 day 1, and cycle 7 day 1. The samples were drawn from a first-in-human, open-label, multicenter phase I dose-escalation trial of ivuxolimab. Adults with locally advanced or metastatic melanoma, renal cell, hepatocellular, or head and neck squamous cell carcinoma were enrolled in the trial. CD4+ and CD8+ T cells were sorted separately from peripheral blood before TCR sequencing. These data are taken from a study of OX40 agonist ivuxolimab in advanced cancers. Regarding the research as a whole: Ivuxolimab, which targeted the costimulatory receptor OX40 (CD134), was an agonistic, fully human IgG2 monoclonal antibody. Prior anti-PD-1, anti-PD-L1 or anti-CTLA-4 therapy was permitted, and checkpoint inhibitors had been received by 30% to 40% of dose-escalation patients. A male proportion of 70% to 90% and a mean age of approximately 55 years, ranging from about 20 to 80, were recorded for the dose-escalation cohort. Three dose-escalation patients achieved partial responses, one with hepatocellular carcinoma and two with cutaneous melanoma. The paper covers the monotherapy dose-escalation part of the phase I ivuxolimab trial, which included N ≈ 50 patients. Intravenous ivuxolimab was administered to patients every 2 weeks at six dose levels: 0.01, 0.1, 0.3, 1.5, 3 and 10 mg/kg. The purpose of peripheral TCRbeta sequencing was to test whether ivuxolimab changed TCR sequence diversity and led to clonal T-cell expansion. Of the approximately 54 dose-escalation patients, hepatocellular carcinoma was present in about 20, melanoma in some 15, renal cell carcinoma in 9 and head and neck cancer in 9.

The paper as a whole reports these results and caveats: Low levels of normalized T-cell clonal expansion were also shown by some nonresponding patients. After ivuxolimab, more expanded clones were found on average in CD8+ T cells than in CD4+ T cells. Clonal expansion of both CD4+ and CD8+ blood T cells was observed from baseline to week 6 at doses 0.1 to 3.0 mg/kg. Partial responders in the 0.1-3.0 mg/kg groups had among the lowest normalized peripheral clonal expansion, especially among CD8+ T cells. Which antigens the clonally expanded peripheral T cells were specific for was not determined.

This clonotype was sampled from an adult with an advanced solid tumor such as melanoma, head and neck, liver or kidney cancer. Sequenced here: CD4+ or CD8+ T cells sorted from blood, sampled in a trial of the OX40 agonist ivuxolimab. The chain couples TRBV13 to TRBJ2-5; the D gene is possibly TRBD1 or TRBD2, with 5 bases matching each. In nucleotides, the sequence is TGTGCCAGCAGCTTAGTGTTGAAAACACTTGGGACGGGACACCAAGAGACCCAGTACTTC. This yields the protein CASSLVLKTLGTGHQETQYF. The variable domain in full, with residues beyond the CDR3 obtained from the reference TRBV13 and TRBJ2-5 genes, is AAGVIQSPRHLIKEKRETATLKCYPIPRHDTVYWYQQGPGQDPQFLISFYEKMQSDKGSIPDRFSAQQFSDYHSELNMSSLELGDSALYFCASSLVLKTLGTGHQETQYFGPGTRLLVL.